This TCR beta chain was recorded in a study of T cell repertoires in cytomegalovirus infection. The overall study: CMV epitopes, recently identified HLA-C-restricted and well-studied HLA-B-restricted, were used. Public TCR beta signature analysis indicated the presence of both CMV infection and matching HLA type.

TCRdb re-analysed the reads in MiXCR, keeping a single row per CDR3 protein. The table lists about 900,000 distinct CDR3 sequences, around 32% of them singletons, with 13% in the top ten. This clonotype was detected ten times or more. What it binds is not known. General study results and limits: CMV-specific TCR beta clonotypes restricted by HLA-C were the ones dominating the ex vivo response.

V gave up 7 bases and J gave up 2 bases, with 25 bases separating them. Germline V gene data show CDR1 as SEHNR and CDR2 as FQNEAQ (reference sequence). This CDR3 spans 18 amino acids. J is TRBJ2-3 and V is TRBV7-9; D is possibly TRBD1 (6 bases). The sample in question was cultured CD8+ T cells from PBMCs, obtained from culture after CMV antigen stimulation. This sequence originates from a human donor in good health (CMV status not recorded). Some clones in this sample may be carry-over from other donors' samples. CDR3 protein: CASNQLGRDTTHTDTQYF. CDR3 DNA: TGTGCCAGCAACCAACTCGGCAGGGACACCACACACACAGATACGCAGTATTTT.